Below, 32 T cell receptor beta chains from the same sample are listed, as sequenced in a study of beta chain features in type 1 diabetes. Expressed TCRB transcripts got sequenced, as all isolated RNA was reverse transcribed. The repertoire was sequenced with immunoSEQ multiplex PCR; TCRdb's copy has only in-frame clones and lacks some. The repertoire holds over 700,000 clones, with roughly 17% as singletons. The specimen sequenced was naive CD4+ T cells from blood. Receptors were obtained from a woman younger than 35 in good health.

The chain joins TRBV7-6 to TRBJ1-1; a possible D gene is TRBD1 (5 bases). CDR3 size: 14 residues. Deletions cut 1 base from V and 4 bases from J, with 10 bases between. Germline loops: CDR1 SGHVS, CDR2 FNYEAQ. The CDR3 region is CASSLVGPTTEAFF. The DNA for the CDR3 is TGTGCCAGCAGCTTAGTGGGGCCCACCACTGAAGCTTTCTTT.

Comments on this clone: Other DNA sequences in this specimen translate into the identical CDR3. The J gene is TRBJ1-2, the V gene TRBV28; D gene unclear. Germline loops: CDR1 MDHEN, CDR2 SYDVKM. The CDR3 length is 12 residues. The germline V and J ends were trimmed by 1 base and 5 bases, with 5 bases remaining between them. The CDR3 DNA follows: TGTGCCAGCAGTTTATCTGGATATGGCTACACCTTC. It yields the protein CASSLSGYGYTF.

The rearrangement uses TRBV4-3 and TRBJ2-2; 7 bases line up with TRBD2. The trim removed 6 bases at V and 5 bases at J, leaving 15 bases unmatched. CDR1 is LGHNA and CDR2 is YSLEER in the germline V gene. The CDR3 sequence is 17 residues long. CDR3 residues: CASRFSPAGERTGELFF. CDR3 DNA sequence: TGCGCCAGCAGGTTCAGTCCGGCGGGAGAGCGGACCGGGGAGCTGTTTTTT.

The V call is TRBV7-2, the J call TRBJ2-2; 8 positions match TRBD1. V trimming: 5 bases; J trimming: 5 bases; junction bases outside the gene matches: 10. Germline V gene data show CDR1 as SGHTA and CDR2 as FQGNSA. The CDR3 has 16 amino acids. DNA of the CDR3: TGTGCCAGCAGCCGAATGACAGGGGCTGGGACCGGGGAGCTGTTTTTT. Translating gives CASSRMTGAGTGELFF.

About this clone itself: Distinct nucleotide sequences in the sample also encode this CDR3. The genes are TRBV20-1 and TRBJ1-2; D remains unclear. CDR1 is DFQATT, CDR2 SNEGSKA, per germline (reference sequence). The CDR3 runs to 11 residues. V was pared by 6 bases and J by 0 bases, with 5 bases between. CDR3 nucleotide sequence: TGCAGTGCGTTAGCTAACTATGGCTACACCTTC. Protein sequence: CSALANYGYTF.

The chain links TRBV18 to TRBJ1-5; D call uncertain. Germline V gene sequence: CDR1 KGHSH, CDR2 LQKENI. The CDR3 contains 13 residues. Trimming shortened V by 3 bases and J by 2 bases, and 5 bases separated the two germline ends. CDR3 region: CASSPMGNQPQHF. CDR3 nucleotide sequence: TGTGCCAGCTCACCGATGGGCAATCAGCCCCAGCATTTT. Drawing the rest from reference TRBV18 and TRBJ1-5, the complete variable domain is NAGVMQNPRHLVRRRGQEARLRCSPMKGHSHVYWYRQLPEEGLKFMVYLQKENIIDESGMPKERFSAEFPKEGPSILRIQQVVRGDSAAYFCASSPMGNQPQHFGDGTRLSIL.

The chain combines TRBV11-1 with TRBJ2-5; 14 bases fit TRBD2. Germline CDR1 is SGHAT and CDR2 is FQDESV (reference sequence). V lost 4 bases, J lost 3 bases, and 1 base stayed unmatched. This CDR3 contains 15 residues. CDR3 bases: TGTGCCAGCAGCTCGGGACTAGCGGGAGAAGAGACCCAGTACTTC. It codes for CASSSGLAGEETQYF.

The gene calls are TRBV5-4 and TRBJ2-1; 8 bases map to TRBD2. V lost 3 bases, J lost 6 bases, and 5 bases stayed unmatched. The V gene's germline CDR1 is SGHNT and CDR2 YYREEE (reference sequence). The CDR3 loop spans 14 amino acids. Here the CDR3 reads CASSSLAGRNEQFF. CDR3 bases: TGTGCCAGCAGCTCTTTAGCGGGACGCAATGAGCAGTTCTTC.

The rearrangement uses TRBV14 and TRBJ2-7, with D possibly matching TRBD1 (6 bases). Germline-derived CDR1 and CDR2 are SGHDN and FVKESK. This CDR3 contains 14 residues. Trimming stripped 1 base from V and 9 bases from J, with 16 bases between. CDR3 in DNA: TGTGCCAGCAGCCAAGGTCAGGGGAGAATGAGGCAGTACTTC. It encodes CASSQGQGRMRQYF.

This clone was seen only a few times. The rearrangement links TRBV11-1 to TRBJ2-3, with D possibly TRBD2 on 6 matching bases. Germline V gene sequence: CDR1 SGHAT, CDR2 FQDESV (reference sequence). CDR3 length equals 14 residues. Trimming removed 2 bases from V and 7 bases from J, with 13 bases in between. The CDR3 region has the DNA TGTGCCAGCAGCTTAATCTCGGGACTTAATACGCAGTATTTT. This translates into CASSLISGLNTQYF.

This clone was seen only a few times. This chain connects TRBV28 to TRBJ1-2, with D perhaps matching TRBD1 (6 bases). The CDR3 spans 14 residues. Germline CDR1 is MDHEN and CDR2 is SYDVKM. V shed 2 bases and J shed 4 bases, with 11 bases lying between them. The chain's CDR3 is CASSLADRFYGYTF. Written as DNA, the CDR3 is TGTGCCAGCAGTTTAGCGGACAGATTCTATGGCTACACCTTC.

The chain combines TRBV4-2 with TRBJ1-2, with D unresolved. Deletions cut 0 bases from V and 5 bases from J, with 22 bases between. Germline V gives CDR1 LGHNA, CDR2 YNFKEQ. The CDR3 spans 18 residues. The CDR3 reads CASSQDSPSYAGSYGYTF. The CDR3 DNA is TGTGCCAGCAGCCAAGATTCTCCGTCTTATGCGGGGTCTTATGGCTACACCTTC.

There are a few counts of this clone. V usage is TRBV28 and J usage is TRBJ2-5; 14 bases align to TRBD2. Germline V CDR1 and CDR2: MDHEN, SYDVKM. Germline trimming cut 5 bases from V and 4 bases from J; bases unmatched to any gene: 6. The CDR3 loop spans 16 amino acids. The chain's CDR3 is CASSMTSGRGAETQYF. In DNA, the CDR3 is TGTGCCAGCAGTATGACTAGCGGGAGGGGGGCAGAGACCCAGTACTTC.

This clone was picked up a small number of times. The chain has TRBV10-3 and TRBJ1-1; 9 bases match TRBD1. The J segment lost 3 bases and the V segment lost 4 bases, leaving 3 bases of the junction unmatched. From germline, CDR1 is ENHRY and CDR2 SYGVKD. CDR3 length equals 14 residues. CDR3 amino acids: CAISVGDRDTEAFF. In DNA, the CDR3 is TGTGCCATCAGTGTGGGGGACAGGGACACTGAAGCTTTCTTT.

Only a few counts were recorded for this clone. This chain links TRBV5-6 with TRBJ2-1; D perhaps matches TRBD1 (7 bases). CDR1 is SGHDT and CDR2 is YYEEEE in the germline V gene. The CDR3 sequence is 16 residues long. Trimming took off 4 bases at V and 4 bases at J, with 18 bases between the two ends. The CDR3 bases are TGTGCCAGCAGCCCAGTGACAGGGAGGATGTACAATGAGCAGTTCTTC. Its translation: CASSPVTGRMYNEQFF.

The V gene is TRBV4-1, the J gene TRBJ2-1; no clear D gene. The germline gives CDR1 MGHRA, CDR2 YSYEKL. Deletions cut 0 bases from V and 9 bases from J, with 12 bases between. This CDR3 region has 14 residues. The CDR3 spells CASSQDLERSEQFF. As DNA, the CDR3 is TGCGCCAGCAGCCAAGATCTTGAGCGCAGTGAGCAGTTCTTC.

This clone was recorded at least ten times. This CDR3 reads CASSQSWQGLVSTDTQYF. The CDR3 DNA sequence: TGCGCCAGCAGTCAATCCTGGCAGGGGCTAGTTAGCACAGATACGCAGTATTTT. The chain joins TRBV23-1 to TRBJ2-3; D may be TRBD1 (6 bases). TRBV23-1 is an ORF, with its function uncertain. V lost 0 bases and J 0 bases, leaving 16 bases between the germline ends. This CDR3 is 18 amino acids long.

This sequence joins TRBV7-3 and TRBJ1-2; TRBD1 matches 11 bases. Trimming at V came to 4 bases and at J to 6 bases, leaving 13 bases not matched to a gene. CDR3 length equals 17 residues. Germline V gene data show CDR1 as SGHTA and CDR2 as FQGTGA. CDR3: CASSSRSGTGGRDGYTF. The CDR3, as DNA: TGTGCCAGCAGCTCCCGAAGCGGGACAGGGGGTAGAGATGGCTACACCTTC.

V usage is TRBV7-9 and J usage is TRBJ2-7; 7 nucleotides align to TRBD2. Germline V lookup: CDR1 SEHNR, CDR2 FQNEAQ (reference sequence). The CDR3 runs 15 residues. The J segment lost 0 bases and the V segment lost 3 bases, leaving 5 bases of the junction unmatched. CDR3 amino acids: CASSFFGGDSYEQYF. In nucleotides, the CDR3 is TGTGCCAGCAGCTTTTTTGGGGGGGACTCCTACGAGCAGTACTTC.

This clone was seen a single time. The chain combines TRBV4-2 with TRBJ1-2; TRBD1 matches at 7 bases. CDR1 is LGHNA and CDR2 is YNFKEQ in the germline V gene. J gave up 7 bases and V 0 bases, and 11 bases lay outside the gene matches. CDR3 length equals 16 residues. As DNA, the CDR3 is TGTGCCAGCAGCCAAGATCGCGACAGGGCTCTTGTTGGCTACACCTTC. Its protein is CASSQDRDRALVGYTF.

This chain joins TRBV4-2 and TRBJ1-2; D may be TRBD1 (6 bases). The CDR3 sequence is 16 residues long. Trimming stripped 4 bases from V and 3 bases from J, with 18 bases between. The germline V gene has CDR1 LGHNA and CDR2 YNFKEQ. CDR3 sequence (DNA): TGTGCCAGCAGCCGAATCGACAGGTTAGGCGACTATGGCTACACCTTC. Translation: CASSRIDRLGDYGYTF.

The rearrangement joins TRBV15 to TRBJ1-2; 9 nucleotides line up with TRBD1. The CDR3 covers 13 residues. Losses at the gene ends were 5 bases for V and 6 bases for J; bases not matched to a gene: 4. In germline, CDR1 is LNHNV, CDR2 YYDKDF (reference sequence). CDR3 in amino acids: CATSPRTGDGYTF. CDR3 nucleotide sequence: TGTGCCACCAGCCCCCGGACAGGGGATGGCTACACCTTC.

This clone was detected only a few times. V gene TRBV7-2 combines with J gene TRBJ1-4; D uncertain. Germline values: CDR1 SGHTA, CDR2 FQGNSA. V shed 4 bases and J shed 5 bases, with 5 bases lying between them. The CDR3 contains 12 residues. The CDR3 coding sequence is TGTGCCAGCAGCTCCCAAAATGAAAAACTGTTTTTT. Protein: CASSSQNEKLFF. Using reference TRBV7-2 and TRBJ1-4 for the parts outside the CDR3, the full variable domain is GAGVSQSPSNKVTEKGKDVELRCDPISGHTALYWYRQSLGQGLEFLIYFQGNSAPDKSGLPSDRFSAERTGGSVSTLTIQRTQQEDSAVYLCASSSQNEKLFFGSGTQLSVL.

A few counts support this clone. The chain uses TRBV5-1 and TRBJ2-6; 7 nucleotides align to TRBD1. After removal of 4 bases from V and 2 bases from J, the junction contained 3 bases not matched to a gene. The V gene's germline CDR1 is SGHRS and CDR2 YFSETQ. The CDR3 loop spans 15 amino acids. Written as DNA, the CDR3 is TGCGCCAGCAGCAACAGGGGAACTGGGGCCAACGTCCTGACTTTC. Translated, it gives CASSNRGTGANVLTF.

Details on this clone: Other DNA sequences of this sample code for an identical CDR3. The chain couples TRBV10-3 to TRBJ2-7, with TRBD2 matching 11 bases. CDR1 ENHRY and CDR2 SYGVKD come from the germline V gene. The CDR3 runs to 14 residues. V lost 4 bases to trimming and J lost 3 bases; unmatched junction nucleotides: 2. CDR3 residues: CAISGTSGSYEQYF. In DNA form, the CDR3 reads TGTGCCATCAGTGGCACTAGCGGGAGCTACGAGCAGTACTTC.

The V gene is TRBV6-6, the J gene TRBJ1-5; D unresolved. Trimming took 2 bases from V and 2 from J, leaving 7 bases between them. CDR3 size: 14 residues. Per germline, CDR1 MNHNY and CDR2 SVGAGI (reference sequence). The CDR3 region has the DNA TGTGCCAGCAGTTACAGGAGGGGCAATCAGCCCCAGCATTTT. Encoded protein: CASSYRRGNQPQHF.

This clone was seen a handful of times. The rearrangement joins TRBV27 to TRBJ1-1; unclear D gene. This CDR3 is 14 amino acids long. CDR1 and CDR2 (germline): MNHEY, SMNVEV (reference sequence). V lost 8 bases and J lost 3, with 16 bases in between. CDR3 in DNA: TGTGCCAGCCAAAAAGGACCCTGGGACACTGAAGCTTTCTTT. Protein sequence: CASQKGPWDTEAFF.

This clone was seen a handful of times. The genes are TRBV4-2 and TRBJ1-2; D is uncertain. V was clipped by 0 bases and J by 4 bases, with 12 bases between them. CDR3 size: 15 residues. Germline CDR1 LGHNA, CDR2 YNFKEQ. The CDR3 region has the DNA TGTGCCAGCAGCCAAGACGCGGGGAACGGCTATGGCTACACCTTC. Protein: CASSQDAGNGYGYTF.

This clone came up a few times. The chain joins TRBV5-5 to TRBJ1-2, with unresolved D. This CDR3 region has 14 residues. The V gene's germline CDR1 is SGHKS and CDR2 YYEKEE (reference sequence). Trimming left V 4 bases short and J 4 bases short, with 14 bases between. The DNA of the CDR3 is TGTGCCAGCAGCGCACCAACGGGTAGCTATGGCTACACCTTC. Residues: CASSAPTGSYGYTF.

This clone turned up a few times. This chain connects TRBV4-3 to TRBJ2-5, with a weak D call TRBD1 (6 bases). The germline gives CDR1 LGHNA, CDR2 YSLEER. The V end lost 1 base, the J end lost 5 bases, and 14 bases lay between the germline ends. The CDR3 covers 15 residues. The CDR3 sequence is CASSQGGQVAETQYF. In nucleotides, the CDR3 is TGCGCCAGCAGCCAAGGGGGGCAGGTGGCGGAGACCCAGTACTTC.

This clone was seen only a few times. V usage is TRBV2 and J usage is TRBJ2-7, with D perhaps assigned TRBD1 or TRBD2 (6 bases each). Trimming stripped 6 bases from V and 3 bases from J, with 21 bases between. CDR3 length: 16 amino acids. Germline-derived CDR1 and CDR2 are SNHLY and FYNNEI. Here the CDR3 reads CASRGRGSGSLYEQYF. In DNA form, the CDR3 reads TGTGCCAGCAGAGGCAGGGGTAGCGGAAGCCTCTACGAGCAGTACTTC.

Details on this clone: Other DNA sequences within the sample encode an identical CDR3. The chain has TRBV28 and TRBJ2-7, with 8 nucleotides matching TRBD1. The V segment lost 4 bases and the J segment 2 bases; nucleotides outside the gene matches: 4. CDR1 MDHEN and CDR2 SYDVKM come from the germline V gene. The CDR3 consists of 14 residues. The CDR3 DNA sequence: TGTGCCAGCAGTTCCGGACAGGGACCCTACGAGCAGTACTTC. This codes for CASSSGQGPYEQYF.